The entry below describes one T cell receptor beta chain. Its binding antigen is unknown. No base-level quality is on record; no much larger clone is a single base apart. The cohort comprised some 680 healthy bone marrow donors. At the time of sampling, every cohort member was nominally healthy, though immune exposures that went unrecorded were likely present. CMV serostatus was recorded as positive for roughly 290 and negative for about 55% of the roughly 700 cohort members, whereas no CMV serostatus was recorded for the donor in question. A peripheral blood sample was collected from each donor, and TCR beta sequencing was performed on peripheral blood mononuclear cells. Genomic DNA was extracted from the blood cell samples with the Qiagen DNeasy Blood Extraction Kit. The record originates from a study of cytomegalovirus exposure and HLA in healthy donors (dated by TCRdb to about 2017). Broadly, across the study: An earlier analysis of some 550 of the donors reported more than 250 Gb of sequence data and 117 million unique TCR beta sequences from roughly 200 million T cells. About 280 gigabases of sequencing data and around 88 million unique TCR sequences made up an early release that covered roughly 670 HLA-typed donors. Of the approximately 400 genotyped donors, 75% to 85% were placed in the genetic ancestry cluster associated with self-reported Caucasian donors. The aim of the study was to test whether cataloging public T cell receptors could identify signatures of past pathogen exposure. Using immunosequencing, the study profiled T cell repertoires from 500 to 800 subjects and related those repertoires to cytomegalovirus serostatus. A separate validation cohort of roughly 120 different subjects was used in addition to the approximately 610-subject first cohort. The study combined high-throughput TCR immunosequencing, statistical association of individual TCRs with disease status, and machine learning to predict cytomegalovirus infection status. A later analysis re-analyzed previously published TCR beta repertoires from 660 or so donors and added high-resolution HLA genotyping to study TCR occurrence patterns. Rather than using new phenotypic data, the later analysis identified candidate immune exposures from TCR beta sequences and from how often those sequences occurred across donors. An earlier analysis of approximately 630 of the donors applied high-throughput TCR beta sequencing to assess whether each TCR beta V gene segment acted as functional or pseudogenic. Donor age, sex, ethnicity and CMV serostatus were collected together with the repertoire data. A later genetic analysis used genome-wide SNP genotypes for about 60% of the roughly 670 donors, treating that subset as a discovery cohort. All discovery cohort repertoires had been generated using a single sequencing platform. Both class I and class II loci were covered by HLA typing, at four-digit resolution. Typing coverage varied by locus: roughly 629-630 donors for A, B, C, DRB1 and DQB1; some 520 for DQA1; 600 to 610 for DPA1; about 450 for DPB1. Roughly 5 DR-DQ haplotypes were handled as single units for association and clustering, since linkage in the cohort was strong. Among 398 genotyped donors of the cohort, an average of around 240,000 unique TCR beta nucleotide sequences were sequenced per donor, around a sixth of them non-productive. Here is what the overall study found, with its caveats: The 87-base-pair reads could not distinguish some IMGT-functional V segments, including TRBV6-2 and TRBV6-3, so those segments were excluded. Because some donors lacked HLA typing at each locus, the association tests relied only on the typed subset. In a later analysis, HLA-associated TCR beta chains showed more clonal expansion and lower generation probabilities than non-associated chains that were equally common. In an earlier analysis of around 500 of the donors, most TCR beta V segments appeared in productive rearrangements about 90% or about 30% of the time, broadly matching IMGT annotations. Across donors, most TCR sequences were observed very rarely, whereas some public TCRs were present in many individuals. According to a later analysis, most CMV-associated TCR beta chains appeared to be HLA-restricted, and the HLA associations seemed to be driven largely by CMV exposure. In a later analysis, TCR association rates were found to vary across HLA loci, with the most associated TCRs seen for DRB1 alleles and the fewest for HLA-C alleles. Fewer than 20 rarely observed V segments, including chromosome 9 orphons, were excluded from the earlier analysis of 550 to 700 of the donors because counts were too low. It was suggested by the authors that the approach could potentially be generalized to other disease states and immunological phenotypes. In the study, 150 to 200 TCR beta chains were listed as associated with cytomegalovirus. A cluster of highly shared sequence variants was judged likely to be a technical artifact of the sequencing pipeline. A further reported finding was that TCR beta sequences accurately predicted the HLA-A and HLA-B alleles for most subjects in the first cohort. Sequencing depth was assumed to be roughly uniform across donors in the presence/absence analyses, though that assumption may not hold. In a later genetic analysis, a missense DCLRE1C variant was associated with V-gene and J-gene trimming of TCR beta chains, and the association was replicated in an independent cohort. The classifier was reported to diagnose cytomegalovirus status with high specificity and sensitivity in both the original and validation cohorts. In this cohort, only TCR beta chains were sequenced, and detectable features were limited by the absence of alpha or paired-chain data. When HLA alleles, especially DR and DQ, strongly co-occurred, TCR associations were difficult to assign to individual alleles. Immune exposure information for the cohort was limited to CMV serostatus. Three of the identified cytomegalovirus-associated TCR beta chains were confirmed in vitro to be specific for cytomegalovirus antigens. Several of the top co-occurrence clusters appeared to be linked to parvovirus B19, influenza, CMV and Epstein-Barr virus, according to a later analysis. Correlated functional status among segregating V segments might be attributable to linkage disequilibrium, but an unknown experimental factor could not be ruled out. According to a later genetic analysis, donors in an Asian-associated ancestry cluster had fewer N-insertions in productive TCRs than the approximately 690-donor mean. A later analysis associated 15,000 or so TCR beta sequences with specific HLA alleles at a false discovery rate of 0.05.

Library prep was done by the immunoSEQ multiplex PCR assay. For the multiplex PCR, a mixture combining 60 forward primers for TCR Vbeta segments and 13 reverse primers for TCR Jbeta segments was used. The CDR3 region of rearranged TCR beta genes was amplified from genomic DNA by a multiplex PCR assay. The Illumina HiSeq System was used to sequence the amplified TCR beta libraries as 87-base-pair reads. Processing in the source paper ran as follows. A later analysis counted tens of millions of unique TCR beta chains across the 670 or so repertoires, and around 12 million of these chains were shared by at least two donors. To remove PCR and sequencing errors, raw reads were error-corrected and collapsed into unique sequences using a nearest-neighbor algorithm that merged closely related sequences. CDR3 sequences were aligned to IMGT reference sequences to assign V, D and J gene segments. For a sequence to be retained, at least a six-nucleotide match to both a V gene segment and a J gene segment was required. A rearrangement counted as productive if the CDR3 had no stop codons and remained in frame with V and J, and every other rearrangement counted as non-productive. Following IMGT convention, CDR3 was defined as the stretch from the second conserved V-encoded cysteine to the conserved J-encoded phenylalanine. The earlier analysis of about 530 of the donors excluded any sequence lacking an unambiguous match to a single V gene segment. In an earlier analysis of 587 of the donors, V segments were called functional above 56.7% productive rearrangements and were called segregating when the between-donor standard deviation exceeded 5%. A statistical classification framework was developed to diagnose cytomegalovirus status using the catalog of TCR beta chain sequences. V and J gene assignment, in a later analysis, came from comparing TCR nucleotide sequences with IMGT/GENE-DB human TR gene sequences. The TCRdist pipeline was used in a later analysis to assign CDR3 sequences and most-parsimonious VDJ recombination scenarios. A later analysis defined each TCR beta chain by its CDR3 amino acid sequence plus V-gene family, and excluded reads lacking a unique V-gene family. In a later analysis, 500 to 650 highly shared, low-generation-probability nucleotide sequences were removed to address suspected cross-contamination and a sequencing artifact. For each public chain, a later analysis derived a clonal expansion index from normalized ranks of inferred template counts within each repertoire. In a later analysis, generation probabilities were computed with a VDJ recombination model fitted to out-of-frame rearrangements, and the resulting probabilities were checked against IGoR. In a later analysis, TCR-TCR, TCR-HLA and TCR-CMV co-occurrence was scored with hypergeometric tests, and a repertoire-size bias correction was applied to TCR pairs. To estimate false discovery rates, a later analysis permuted the HLA or CMV assignments 20 times. In a later analysis, co-occurring TCRs were grouped with DBSCAN, and TCRdist sequence similarity was added when clustering was performed within HLA-allele-positive subsets. Repertoires with fewer than 30,000 or more than 120,000 public chains, plus five repertoires with anomalous nucleotide sharing, were excluded from co-occurrence clustering. What TCRdb holds here is the immuneACCESS table cut down to in-frame rearrangements. Part of the clones is not present; checked against another copy, under half of the missing clones reflect an unresolved V gene, and the others are unexplained. V and J calls and clone size are given by that table; D and trimming were obtained from the DNA. The sample contains about 100,000 clones, about 60% of them found a single time. Of the sample, around 5% falls within the top ten clones.

CDR1 and CDR2, looked up from the germline V gene (reference sequence), are LNHNV and YYDKDF. The germline V and J ends show losses of 1 base and 8 bases respectively, and no gene match explains 6 bases of the junction. The CDR3 runs 16 amino acids, cysteine and phenylalanine included. Only the CDR3 DNA stays, 48 bases, in frame from base 1. Sequencing was done on a sample of PBMCs. The source of this sequence is a human donor in good health. The chain couples TRBV15 to TRBJ2-1; 12 bases in the middle match TRBD2. This receptor carries the CDR3 CATSRVLGLAGDEQFF. The DNA sequence is given as TGTGCCACCAGCAGAGTCCTGGGACTAGCGGGTGATGAGCAGTTCTTC. Where the CDR3 stops, the reference TRBV15 and TRBJ2-1 genes take over; the full variable domain is DAMVIQNPRYQVTQFGKPVTLSCSQTLNHNVMYWYQQKSSQAPKLLFHYYDKDFNNEADTPDNFQSRRPNTSFCFLDIRSPGLGDTAMYLCATSRVLGLAGDEQFFGPGTRLTVL.